This T cell receptor (beta chain) was identified in a study of blood T cell repertoires in COVID-19. As for the study in general: Donors in the United States, Italy and Spain gave samples during acute or convalescent COVID-19.

Authors' methods: Estimates of nucleated cell counts were drawn from the amplification of reference gene primers. Data came from immunoSEQ multiplex PCR; TCRdb stores just in-frame clones and leaves some out. V and J calls and clone size follow that table, whereas D and trimming were derived from the DNA. The table lists roughly 300,000 clones, 89% of them singletons, with approximately 6.5% in the top ten. Germline CDR1 is SGHTA and CDR2 is FQGTGA. The CDR3 runs 14 residues. V lost 0 bases, J lost 4 bases, and 9 bases lay in between. V gene TRBV7-3 combines with J gene TRBJ1-1, with unresolved D. Sequenced input: peripheral blood. The receptor's source is a man in his late teens or twenties who had recovered from COVID-19. The CDR3 is CASSLTAASTEAFF. The CDR3 DNA reads TGTGCCAGCAGCTTAACAGCCGCGAGCACTGAAGCTTTCTTT. Complete variable domain (other parts from reference TRBV7-3 and TRBJ1-1): GAGVSQTPSNKVTEKGKYVELRCDPISGHTALYWYRQSLGQGPEFLIYFQGTGAADDSGLPNDRFFAVRPEGSVSTLKIQRTERGDSAVYLCASSLTAASTEAFFGQGTRLTVV.